This TCR beta chain was observed in a study of shared clonotypes between healthy human individuals. In the study's own analysis: ImmunoSEQ yielded junction-only sequences lacking quality scores, so filtering differed. Profiling relied on immunoSEQ multiplex PCR, and the TCRdb table lists in-frame clones only, not all of them. V, J and clone size were drawn from that table, and D and trimming were deduced from the DNA. The table lists about 470,000 clones, around 79% of them singletons. Without sorting, samples used around 92 million PBMCs for genomic DNA. CDR3 length equals 16 residues. Germline CDR1 and CDR2: SGHTA and FQGTGA. With 2 bases removed from V and 0 bases from J, the gap between germline ends came to 8 bases.

This receptor was obtained from a woman in her thirties or forties in good health. Some clones in this sample may be carry-over from other donors' samples. This rearrangement joins TRBV7-3 to TRBJ2-6; D gene uncertain. Sequenced material: PBMCs. CDR3 sequence: CASSLGRSSGANVLTF. CDR3 nucleotide sequence: TGTGCCAGCAGCTTAGGACGGAGCTCTGGGGCCAACGTCCTGACTTTC. Complete variable domain (other parts from reference TRBV7-3 and TRBJ2-6): GAGVSQTPSNKVTEKGKYVELRCDPISGHTALYWYRQSLGQGPEFLIYFQGTGAADDSGLPNDRFFAVRPEGSVSTLKIQRTERGDSAVYLCASSLGRSSGANVLTFGAGSRLTVL.